This T cell receptor (beta chain) was sequenced for a study of OX40 agonist ivuxolimab in advanced cancers. The study's findings and limits: The average count of expanded clones was higher among CD8+ T cells than among CD4+.

The germline V and J ends were trimmed by 5 bases and 0 bases, with 14 bases remaining between them. Per germline, CDR1 SGHNT and CDR2 YENEEA. CDR3 length: 16 amino acids. In its sample, this clone was seen once. What it binds is not known. Assay: immunoSEQ multiplex PCR; the TCRdb copy retains only in-frame clones and omits some. The table records 45,000 to 65,000 clones, around 85% of them present only once. The gene calls are TRBV11-3 and TRBJ2-1, with D possibly TRBD2 on 5 matching bases. This sequence was found in an adult with an advanced solid tumor such as melanoma, head and neck, liver or kidney cancer. Source: CD4+ or CD8+ T cells sorted from blood, taken in a trial of the OX40 agonist ivuxolimab. DNA of the CDR3: TGTGCCAGCAGCCCCCGGGTGGGGAGCTCCTACAATGAGCAGTTCTTC. Translating it yields CASSPRVGSSYNEQFF.